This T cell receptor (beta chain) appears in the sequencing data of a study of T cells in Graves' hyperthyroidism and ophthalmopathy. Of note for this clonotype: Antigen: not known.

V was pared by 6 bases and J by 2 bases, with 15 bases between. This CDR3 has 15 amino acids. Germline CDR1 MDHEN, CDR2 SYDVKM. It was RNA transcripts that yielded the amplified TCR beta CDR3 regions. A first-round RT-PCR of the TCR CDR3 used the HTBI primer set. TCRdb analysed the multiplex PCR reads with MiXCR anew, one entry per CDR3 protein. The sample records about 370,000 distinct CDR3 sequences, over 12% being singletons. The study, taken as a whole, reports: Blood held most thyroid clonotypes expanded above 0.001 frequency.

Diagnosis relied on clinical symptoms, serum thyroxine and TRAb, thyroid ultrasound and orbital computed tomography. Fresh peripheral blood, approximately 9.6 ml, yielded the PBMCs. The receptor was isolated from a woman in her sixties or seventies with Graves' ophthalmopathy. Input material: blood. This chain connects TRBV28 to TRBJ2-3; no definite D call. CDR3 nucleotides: TGTGCCAGCAGCTCCTATCAGAGGTCCACAGATACGCAGTATTTT. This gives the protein CASSSYQRSTDTQYF.